This TCR beta chain comes out of a study of T cells in Graves' hyperthyroidism and ophthalmopathy. The TCR beta CDR3 regions underwent amplification using RNA transcripts as the source. The HTBI set primed first-round TCR CDR3 RT-PCR. Each CDR3 protein is one row after TCRdb ran MiXCR on the multiplex PCR reads. The table includes about 350,000 distinct CDR3 sequences, around 14% detected once. This TCR was recovered from a woman aged 25 to 39 with Graves' hyperthyroidism. Sequenced: blood.

The CDR3 DNA is TGCAGTGCCGTGCTCCAGACTCCCTACGAGCAGTACTTC. This codes for CSAVLQTPYEQYF. This chain joins TRBV20-1 and TRBJ2-7; D not resolved. V gave up 6 bases and J gave up 2 bases, with 14 bases separating them. Germline V gene data show CDR1 as DFQATT and CDR2 as SNEGSKA (reference sequence). This CDR3 is built from 13 residues.